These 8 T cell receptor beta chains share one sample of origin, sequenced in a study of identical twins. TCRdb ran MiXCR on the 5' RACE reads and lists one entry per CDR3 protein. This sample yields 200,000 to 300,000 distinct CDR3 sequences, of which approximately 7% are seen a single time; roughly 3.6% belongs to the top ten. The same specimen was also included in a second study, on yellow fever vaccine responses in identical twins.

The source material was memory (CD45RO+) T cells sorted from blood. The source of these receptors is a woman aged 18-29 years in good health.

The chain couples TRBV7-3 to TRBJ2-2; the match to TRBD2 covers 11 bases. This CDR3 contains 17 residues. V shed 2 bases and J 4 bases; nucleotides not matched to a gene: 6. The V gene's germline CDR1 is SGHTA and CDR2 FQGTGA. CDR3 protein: CASSLSRLAGSTGELFF. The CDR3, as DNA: TGTGCCAGCAGCTTATCACGACTAGCGGGGTCCACCGGGGAGCTGTTTTTT.

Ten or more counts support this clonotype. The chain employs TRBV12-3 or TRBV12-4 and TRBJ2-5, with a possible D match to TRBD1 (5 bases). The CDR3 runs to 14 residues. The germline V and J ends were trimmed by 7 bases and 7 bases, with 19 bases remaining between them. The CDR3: CASMSRGALGTQYF. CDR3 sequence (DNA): TGTGCCAGCATGTCGCGTGGGGCCCTAGGGACCCAGTACTTC.

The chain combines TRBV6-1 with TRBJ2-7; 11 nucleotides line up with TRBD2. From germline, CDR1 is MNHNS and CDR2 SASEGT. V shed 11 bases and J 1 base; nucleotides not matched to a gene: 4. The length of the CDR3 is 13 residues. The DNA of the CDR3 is TGTGCCGCCGGGACTAGCGGTTCCTACGAGCAGTACTTC. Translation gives CAAGTSGSYEQYF.

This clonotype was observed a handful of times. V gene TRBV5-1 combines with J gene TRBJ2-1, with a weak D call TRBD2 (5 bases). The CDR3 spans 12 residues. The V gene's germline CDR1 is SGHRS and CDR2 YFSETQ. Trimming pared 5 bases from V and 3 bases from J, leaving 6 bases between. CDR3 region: CASRRDYNEQFF. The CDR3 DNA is TGCGCCAGCAGGAGGGACTACAATGAGCAGTTCTTC. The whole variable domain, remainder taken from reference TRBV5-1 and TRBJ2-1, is KAGVTQTPRYLIKTRGQQVTLSCSPISGHRSVSWYQQTPGQGLQFLFEYFSETQRNKGNFPGRFSGRQFSNSRSEMNVSTLELGDSALYLCASRRDYNEQFFGPGTRLTVL.

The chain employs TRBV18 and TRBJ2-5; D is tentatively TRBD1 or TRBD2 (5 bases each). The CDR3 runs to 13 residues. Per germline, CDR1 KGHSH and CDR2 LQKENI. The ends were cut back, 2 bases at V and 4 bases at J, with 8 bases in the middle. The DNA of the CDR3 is TGTGCCAGCTCACCAATGAGGGGAGAGACCCAGTACTTC. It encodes CASSPMRGETQYF.

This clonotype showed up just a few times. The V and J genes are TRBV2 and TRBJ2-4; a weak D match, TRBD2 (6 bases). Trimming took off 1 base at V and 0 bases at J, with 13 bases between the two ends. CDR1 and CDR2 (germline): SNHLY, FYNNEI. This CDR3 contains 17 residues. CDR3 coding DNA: TGTGCCAGCAGTGAAGAGGTAGCGGTTATAGCCAAAAACATTCAGTACTTC. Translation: CASSEEVAVIAKNIQYF.

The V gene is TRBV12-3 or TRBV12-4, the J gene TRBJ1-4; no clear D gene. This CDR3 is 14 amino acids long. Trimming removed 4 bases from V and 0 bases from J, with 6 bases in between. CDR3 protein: CASSSSTTNEKLFF. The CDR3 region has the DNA TGTGCCAGCAGTTCTAGCACAACTAATGAAAAACTGTTTTTT.

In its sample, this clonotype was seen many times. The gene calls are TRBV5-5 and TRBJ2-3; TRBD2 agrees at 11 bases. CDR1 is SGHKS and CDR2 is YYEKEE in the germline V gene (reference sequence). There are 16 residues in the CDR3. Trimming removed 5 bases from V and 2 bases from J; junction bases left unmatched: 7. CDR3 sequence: CASREGTSGNTDTQYF. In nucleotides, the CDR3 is TGTGCCAGCAGGGAAGGGACTAGCGGAAACACAGATACGCAGTATTTT.